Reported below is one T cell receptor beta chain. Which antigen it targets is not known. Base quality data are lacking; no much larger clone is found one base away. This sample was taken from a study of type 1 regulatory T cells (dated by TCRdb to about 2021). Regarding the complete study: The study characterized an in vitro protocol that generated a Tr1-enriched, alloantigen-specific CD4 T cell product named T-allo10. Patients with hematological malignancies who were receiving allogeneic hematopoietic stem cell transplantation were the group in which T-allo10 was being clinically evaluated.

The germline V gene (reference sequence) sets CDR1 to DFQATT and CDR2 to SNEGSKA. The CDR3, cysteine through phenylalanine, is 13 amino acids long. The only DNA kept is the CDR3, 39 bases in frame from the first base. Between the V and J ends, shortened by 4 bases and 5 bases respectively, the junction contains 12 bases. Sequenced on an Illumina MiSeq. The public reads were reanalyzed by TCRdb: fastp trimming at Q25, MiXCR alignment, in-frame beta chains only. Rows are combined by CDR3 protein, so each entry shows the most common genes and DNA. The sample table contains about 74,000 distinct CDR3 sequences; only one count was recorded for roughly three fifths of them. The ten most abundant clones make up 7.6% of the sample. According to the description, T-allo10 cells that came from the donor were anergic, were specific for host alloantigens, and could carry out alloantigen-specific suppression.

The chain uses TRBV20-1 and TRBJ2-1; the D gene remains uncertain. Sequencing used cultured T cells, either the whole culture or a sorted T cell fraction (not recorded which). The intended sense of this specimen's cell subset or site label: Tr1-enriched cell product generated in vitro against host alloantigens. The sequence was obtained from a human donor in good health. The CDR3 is CSAIEDHHNEQFF. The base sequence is TGCAGTGCTATTGAAGACCACCACAATGAGCAGTTCTTC.